The 13 T cell receptor beta chains in this list originate from one sample, sequenced in a study of regulatory T cells in long-lasting Graves disease. Time point noted: newly diagnosed GD, antithyroid drugs for less than 3 months. PBMC-extracted RNA yielded the TCR library. Combining iRepertoire HTBI primers with Arm-PCR of CDR3 regions, the authors built TCR beta libraries. TCRdb re-called the multiplex PCR reads through MiXCR, storing one row per CDR3 protein. The sample contains a few hundred thousand distinct CDR3 sequences, roughly 14% of which appear only once. A further study also used this sample, focusing on T cells in Graves' hyperthyroidism and ophthalmopathy.

The sample here was peripheral blood mononuclear cells (PBMCs), taken at new diagnosis, from a patient treated with antithyroid drugs. Receptors originate from a young man with Graves disease.

There are many counts of this clonotype. This chain uses TRBV28 with TRBJ2-7; D may be TRBD1 or TRBD2 (6 bases each). The V end lost 5 bases, the J end lost 6 bases, and 20 bases lay between the germline ends. Germline V gene sequence: CDR1 MDHEN, CDR2 SYDVKM. The CDR3 runs to 15 residues. CDR3 residues: CASSITGARGIEQYF. The CDR3, as DNA: TGTGCCAGCAGTATTACGGGGGCCAGGGGCATCGAGCAGTACTTC.

This chain uses TRBV27 with TRBJ2-7; 7 bases line up with TRBD1. CDR3 length: 15 amino acids. Germline lookup yields CDR1 MNHEY and CDR2 SMNVEV (reference sequence). The J segment lost 6 bases and the V segment lost 5 bases, leaving 13 bases of the junction unmatched. CDR3 DNA: TGTGCCAGCAGTGCCATACAGGGGTTCATGGGCGAGCAGTACTTC. Amino acids: CASSAIQGFMGEQYF.

The table lists this clonotype with a few counts. The chain uses TRBV10-3 and TRBJ2-1; no clear D gene. Per the germline V gene, CDR1 is ENHRY and CDR2 is SYGVKD. CDR3 length: 16 residues. V lost 0 bases to trimming and J lost 1 base, with 10 bases between them. The DNA of the CDR3 is TGTGCCATCAGTGAGTCAGTTACCGAATCCTACAATGAGCAGTTCTTC. Its protein product is CAISESVTESYNEQFF.

The chain combines TRBV5-5 with TRBJ1-5; D unclear. With 0 bases removed from V and 0 bases from J, the gap between germline ends came to 10 bases. The germline V gene encodes CDR1 SGHKS and CDR2 YYEKEE (reference sequence). CDR3 length: 16 amino acids. Written as DNA, the CDR3 is TGTGCCAGCAGCTTGGACCGTTACCTTAGCAATCAGCCCCAGCATTTT. It is translated as CASSLDRYLSNQPQHF.

This chain joins TRBV25-1 and TRBJ1-5; 10 bases map to TRBD1. V was pared by 2 bases and J by 5 bases, with 6 bases of the junction left unmatched. Germline lookup yields CDR1 MGHDK and CDR2 SYGVNS. The CDR3 length is 16 residues. CDR3: CASSEAGQGSYQPQHF. The DNA of the CDR3 is TGTGCCAGCAGTGAAGCGGGACAGGGGTCCTATCAGCCCCAGCATTTT.

The CDR3 nucleotides read TGCAGTGCGCACAGTCGGGGGGGTCCAAGCTACGAGCAGTACTTC. Translation gives CSAHSRGGPSYEQYF. The J gene is TRBJ2-7, the V gene TRBV20-1, with 8 nucleotides matching TRBD2. The CDR3 is made up of 15 amino acids. Unmatched junction bases numbered 13, after V lost 6 bases and J lost 3 bases. Germline lookup yields CDR1 DFQATT and CDR2 SNEGSKA (reference sequence).

A note on this clonotype: This is likely a read error, given that the CDR3 carries no conserved phenylalanine or tryptophan at its end. The limits of the CDR3 on the DNA are not certain, so only TCRdb's listed CDR3 is given. The CDR3 region is CSARDLAGYEQYFGP. The rearrangement links TRBV20-1 to TRBJ2-4; the listed D gene, TRBD2, was not tested against the DNA. The germline V gene encodes CDR1 DFQATT and CDR2 SNEGSKA (reference sequence). The CDR3 spans 15 amino acids, including both terminal residues.

This clonotype was observed at least ten times. V and J are TRBV15 and TRBJ1-1; a possible D gene is TRBD1 (6 bases). Trimming shortened V by 9 bases and J by 0 bases, and 11 bases separated the two germline ends. Germline V gene lookup returns CDR1 LNHNV and CDR2 YYDKDF (reference sequence). The CDR3 sequence is 13 residues long. The CDR3 sequence: CATTDRLNTEAFF. The CDR3 DNA follows: TGTGCCACTACTGACAGGCTGAACACTGAAGCTTTCTTT.

Worth noting for this clonotype: Given a much more abundant clone one base away, this may be a read error. J is TRBJ2-1 and V is TRBV20-1; TRBD2 might be the D (6 bases). The CDR3 is 12 residues long. Per germline, CDR1 DFQATT and CDR2 SNEGSKA (reference sequence). V gave up 7 bases and J gave up 8 bases, with 15 bases separating them. CDR3 sequence (DNA): TGCAGTGGGCCGACTAGTCGAGATGAGCAGTTCTTC. Its translation: CSGPTSRDEQFF.

The chain combines TRBV5-1 with TRBJ2-7; weak D call: TRBD2 (6 bases). V was trimmed by 4 bases and J by 6 bases, leaving 20 bases between them. The CDR3 contains 15 residues. The germline V gene encodes CDR1 SGHRS and CDR2 YFSETQ. Here the CDR3 reads CASSRTGTGGVEQYF. In DNA form, the CDR3 reads TGCGCCAGCAGCCGTACCGGGACGGGCGGGGTCGAGCAGTACTTC.

The V call is TRBV6-1, the J call TRBJ1-3; D is undetermined. From germline, CDR1 is MNHNS and CDR2 SASEGT. CDR3 length: 15 residues. V shed 2 bases and J shed 0 bases, with 8 bases lying between them. The DNA for the CDR3 is TGTGCCAGCAGTGAATGGCCCTTCTCTGGAAACACCATATATTTT. It is translated as CASSEWPFSGNTIYF.

Turning to this clonotype: One base away lies a much larger clone, so this may be a sequencing read error. The V call is TRBV24-1, the J call TRBJ2-3; D is tentatively TRBD1 or TRBD2 (5 bases each). The germline CDR1 and CDR2 sequences are KGHDR and SFDVKD. V was shortened by 2 bases and J by 4 bases, with 15 bases between the two germline ends. This CDR3 has 16 amino acids. The CDR3 region is CATSDSQGRRADTQYF. CDR3 in DNA: TGTGCCACCAGTGATTCCCAGGGACGGCGGGCAGATACGCAGTATTTT.

This clonotype was recorded at least ten times. The gene calls are TRBV27 and TRBJ2-5; D is perhaps TRBD1 (6 bases). Germline V gives CDR1 MNHEY, CDR2 SMNVEV (reference sequence). The CDR3 spans 12 residues. V was clipped by 5 bases and J by 3 bases, with 7 bases between them. CDR3 nucleotides: TGTGCCAGCAGTAGGGGGAAAGAGACCCAGTACTTC. This sequence encodes CASSRGKETQYF.